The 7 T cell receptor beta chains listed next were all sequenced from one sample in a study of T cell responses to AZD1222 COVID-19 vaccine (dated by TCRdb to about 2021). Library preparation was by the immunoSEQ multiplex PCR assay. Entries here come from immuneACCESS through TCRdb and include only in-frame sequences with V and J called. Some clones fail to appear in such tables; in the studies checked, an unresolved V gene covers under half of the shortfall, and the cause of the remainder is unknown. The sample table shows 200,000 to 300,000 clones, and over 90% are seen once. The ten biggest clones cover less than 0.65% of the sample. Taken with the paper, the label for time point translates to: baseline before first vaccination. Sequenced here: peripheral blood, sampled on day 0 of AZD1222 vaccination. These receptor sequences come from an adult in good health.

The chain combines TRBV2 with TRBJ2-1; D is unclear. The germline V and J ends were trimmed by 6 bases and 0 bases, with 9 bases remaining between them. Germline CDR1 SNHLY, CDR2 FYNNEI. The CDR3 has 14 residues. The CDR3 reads CASRERPSYNEQFF. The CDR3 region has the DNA TGTGCCAGCAGGGAGAGGCCCTCCTACAATGAGCAGTTCTTC.

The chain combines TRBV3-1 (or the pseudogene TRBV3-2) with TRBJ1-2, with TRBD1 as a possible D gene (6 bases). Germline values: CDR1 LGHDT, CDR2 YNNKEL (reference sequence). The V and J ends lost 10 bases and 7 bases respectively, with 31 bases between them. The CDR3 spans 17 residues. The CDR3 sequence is CATGYFSSGGGLGGYTF. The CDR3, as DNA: TGTGCCACCGGATATTTTTCTTCAGGCGGGGGCTTAGGTGGCTACACCTTC.

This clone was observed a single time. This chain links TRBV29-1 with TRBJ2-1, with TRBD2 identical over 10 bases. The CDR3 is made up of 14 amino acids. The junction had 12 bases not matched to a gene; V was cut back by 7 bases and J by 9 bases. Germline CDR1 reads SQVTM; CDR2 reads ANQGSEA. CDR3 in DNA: TGCAGCGCCCCCCAACTAGCGGGAACGGGTGAGCAGTTCTTC. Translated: CSAPQLAGTGEQFF.

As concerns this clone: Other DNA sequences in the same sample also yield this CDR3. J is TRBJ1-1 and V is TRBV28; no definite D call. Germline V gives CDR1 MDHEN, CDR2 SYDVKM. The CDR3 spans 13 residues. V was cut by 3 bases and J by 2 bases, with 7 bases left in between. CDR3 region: CASSFRRNTEAFF. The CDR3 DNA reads TGTGCCAGCAGTTTCCGCAGAAACACTGAAGCTTTCTTT.

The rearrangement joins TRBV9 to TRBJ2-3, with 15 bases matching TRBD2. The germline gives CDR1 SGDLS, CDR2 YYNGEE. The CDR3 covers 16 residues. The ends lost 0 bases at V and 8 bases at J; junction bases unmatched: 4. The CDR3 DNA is TGTGCCAGCAGCGTAGGGACTAGCGGGGGGGCCTTTACGCAGTATTTT. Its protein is CASSVGTSGGAFTQYF.

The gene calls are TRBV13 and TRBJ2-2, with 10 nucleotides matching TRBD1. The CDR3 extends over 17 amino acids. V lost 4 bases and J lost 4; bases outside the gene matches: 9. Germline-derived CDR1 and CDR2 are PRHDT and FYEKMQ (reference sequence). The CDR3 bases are TGTGCCAGCAGCTGGATACCGGGACAGGGGTTCACCGGGGAGCTGTTTTTT. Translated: CASSWIPGQGFTGELFF.

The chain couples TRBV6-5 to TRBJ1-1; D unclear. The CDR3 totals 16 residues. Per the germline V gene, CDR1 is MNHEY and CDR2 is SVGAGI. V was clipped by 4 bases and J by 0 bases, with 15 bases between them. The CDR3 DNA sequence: TGTGCCAGCAGTTTCGGGTGGTTCGAGGTGAACACTGAAGCTTTCTTT. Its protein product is CASSFGWFEVNTEAFF.